This note documents a single T cell receptor (beta chain) sequence. Original methodology: By means of reference gene primer amplification, nucleated cell counts were estimated. Produced via immunoSEQ multiplex PCR; TCRdb's table is partial and in-frame only. V and J calls and clone size come straight from that table; D and trimming were deduced from the DNA. Of over 70,000 clones in the sample, approximately 90% were seen once. The CDR3 is 14 residues long. The junction had 8 bases not matched to a gene; V was cut back by 4 bases and J by 6 bases. Germline V gene lookup returns CDR1 SQVTM and CDR2 ANQGSEA. The data were taken from a study of blood T cell repertoires in COVID-19.

The sample comprised peripheral blood. The clonotype originates from a woman of 80 years or more with acute or convalescent COVID-19. The V gene is TRBV29-1, the J gene TRBJ2-3, with TRBD2 identical over 9 bases. The CDR3 nucleotides read TGCAGCGTTGCGGCGGGGGGGCGCCCCGATACGCAGTATTTT. Translated, it gives CSVAAGGRPDTQYF.